This entry concerns a single TCR beta chain. This entry is derived from a study of cytomegalovirus exposure and HLA in healthy donors. Study-level information: The 110 or so validation repertoires used the same platform as the 650 to 850 first-cohort repertoires, a later analysis reported.

The J segment lost 3 bases and the V segment lost 5 bases, leaving 6 bases of the junction unmatched. Looked up from germline, CDR1 is MNHNY and CDR2 is SVGAGI (reference sequence). The CDR3 totals 15 residues. Profiled with immunoSEQ multiplex PCR; TCRdb holds only in-frame clones, not every one. Of approximately 210,000 clones in the sample, around 88% were seen once. Sequenced sample: PBMCs. The rearrangement joins TRBV6-6 to TRBJ2-2; 7 bases map to TRBD2. This clonotype was obtained from a young woman in good health and CMV-seronegative. This chain's CDR3 is CASSVAGRDTGELFF. As DNA, the CDR3 is TGTGCCAGCAGTGTAGCGGGTCGGGACACCGGGGAGCTGTTTTTT.